One sample yielded the 27 T cell receptor beta chains listed below, sequenced in a study of beta chain features in type 1 diabetes. TCRB transcripts that were expressed got sequenced, as all of the isolated RNA had been reverse transcribed. Measured with immunoSEQ multiplex PCR; TCRdb has only the in-frame clones, and not every one. The sample records around 40,000 clones, roughly 49% being singletons. Sequencing was carried out using Tregs from blood. The receptors originated from a woman younger than 30 in good health.

J is TRBJ2-3 and V is TRBV27; TRBD1 matches 10 bases. CDR1 is MNHEY and CDR2 is SMNVEV in the germline V gene (reference sequence). Trimming took 3 bases from V and 4 from J; bases not matched to a gene: 4. The CDR3 has 15 residues. The CDR3 DNA reads as TGTGCCAGCAGTTTGCGACAGGGGGCCGCAGATACGCAGTATTTT. Its translation is CASSLRQGAADTQYF.

This clone was found a few times. This rearrangement joins TRBV6-5 to TRBJ1-4; tentative D call: TRBD1 (6 bases). V gave up 6 bases and J gave up 8 bases, with 19 bases separating them. CDR1 is MNHEY and CDR2 is SVGAGI in the germline V gene. The CDR3 is made up of 15 amino acids. The CDR3 spells CASSYKGGLYEKLFF. The DNA of the CDR3 is TGTGCCAGCAGCTATAAGGGGGGGTTGTACGAAAAACTGTTTTTT.

This clone was found a few times. The rearrangement uses TRBV7-2 and TRBJ1-2, with D perhaps matching TRBD1 (6 bases). This CDR3 has 14 residues. The ends were cut back, 5 bases at V and 5 bases at J, with 15 bases in the middle. Germline V lookup: CDR1 SGHTA, CDR2 FQGNSA. The CDR3 region is CASSPQGGGYGYTF. The DNA for the CDR3 is TGTGCCAGCAGCCCACAGGGTGGGGGTTATGGCTACACCTTC.

The rearrangement joins TRBV19 to TRBJ1-5, with 8 bases lining up with TRBD1. V was clipped by 3 bases and J by 0 bases; unmatched bases: 4. The CDR3 runs to 16 residues. Germline V gene sequence: CDR1 LNHDA, CDR2 SQIVND (reference sequence). In DNA, the CDR3 is TGTGCCAGTAGTATGTCGACAGGGGTTAGCAATCAGCCCCAGCATTTT. It specifies CASSMSTGVSNQPQHF.

This clone is classed as medium-sized. The chain recombines TRBV7-9 with TRBJ1-5; D gene ambiguous. The V gene's germline CDR1 is SEHNR and CDR2 FQNEAQ (reference sequence). V was trimmed by 8 bases and J by 5 bases, leaving 10 bases between them. CDR3 size: 12 residues. CDR3 region: CASALEDQPQHF. The CDR3 nucleotides are TGTGCCAGCGCCCTGGAGGATCAGCCCCAGCATTTT.

The chain carries TRBV18 and TRBJ2-5; 12 nucleotides line up with TRBD1. Germline CDR1 reads KGHSH; CDR2 reads LQKENI. The ends lost 5 bases at V and 4 bases at J; junction bases unmatched: 23. This CDR3 comprises 21 residues. The CDR3 loop reads CASSSRTPGQGALRSGETQYF. CDR3 coding DNA: TGTGCCAGCTCATCTAGGACGCCGGGACAGGGGGCTCTTAGATCGGGAGAGACCCAGTACTTC.

The genes are TRBV27 and TRBJ2-7; possible D gene TRBD1, 6 bases. With 6 bases removed from V and 0 bases from J, the gap between germline ends came to 15 bases. The germline CDR1 and CDR2 sequences are MNHEY and SMNVEV (reference sequence). The CDR3 runs 15 residues. The CDR3 nucleotides are TGTGCCAGCAGCCGCAGGGGCCTAAGCTCCTACGAGCAGTACTTC. Amino acid sequence: CASSRRGLSSYEQYF.

The J gene is TRBJ2-2, the V gene TRBV30; the match to TRBD2 covers 10 bases. Germline V gene sequence: CDR1 GTSNPN, CDR2 SVGIG (reference sequence). V shed 3 bases and J 9 bases; nucleotides not matched to a gene: 13. This CDR3 region has 16 residues. The DNA for the CDR3 is TGTGCCTGGAGCCTACACACCGGGACTAGCGTTAGGGAGCTGTTTTTT. This encodes CAWSLHTGTSVRELFF.

The chain recombines TRBV5-4 with TRBJ2-4, with D perhaps TRBD1 (5 bases). Germline CDR1 SGHNT, CDR2 YYREEE (reference sequence). Deletions cut 2 bases from V and 8 bases from J, with 11 bases between. This CDR3 region has 13 residues. The CDR3 region is CASSFSGSDIQYF. CDR3 DNA sequence: TGTGCCAGCAGCTTCTCAGGGTCGGACATTCAGTACTTC.

This clone came up a few times. The chain combines TRBV6-1 with TRBJ1-4; D is ambiguous. V was cut by 8 bases and J by 2 bases, with 15 bases left in between. The CDR3 totals 15 residues. Germline V gene sequence: CDR1 MNHNS, CDR2 SASEGT. CDR3 sequence reads: CASWSLRLTNEKLFF. The CDR3 DNA reads as TGTGCCAGCTGGTCGCTCCGACTTACTAATGAAAAACTGTTTTTT.

This rearrangement joins TRBV18 to TRBJ2-6; D possibly corresponds to TRBD1 (6 bases). CDR3 length: 17 amino acids. Trimming took 3 bases from V and 0 from J, leaving 12 bases between them. The germline CDR1 and CDR2 sequences are KGHSH and LQKENI. The CDR3 nucleotides are TGTGCCAGCTCACCGGGCAGGGGAAACTCTGGGGCCAACGTCCTGACTTTC. This sequence encodes CASSPGRGNSGANVLTF.

The V and J genes are TRBV27 and TRBJ2-7; 7 nucleotides align to TRBD1. There are 13 residues in the CDR3. V gave up 5 bases and J gave up 9 bases; unmatched junction bases: 10. CDR1 is MNHEY and CDR2 is SMNVEV in the germline V gene (reference sequence). This CDR3 is CASSRYRGAVQYF. In DNA, the CDR3 is TGTGCCAGCAGTCGATACAGGGGTGCCGTGCAGTACTTC.

This CDR3 is CASSLAGQGMETQYF. CDR3 bases: TGTGCCAGCAGTTTAGCCGGACAGGGTATGGAGACCCAGTACTTC. V gene TRBV28 combines with J gene TRBJ2-5; 8 nucleotides align to TRBD1. Germline lookup yields CDR1 MDHEN and CDR2 SYDVKM. The CDR3 has 15 amino acids. Germline trimming cut 2 bases from V and 5 bases from J; bases unmatched to any gene: 7.

In its sample, this clone was seen a few times. The chain employs TRBV18 and TRBJ1-6; D may be TRBD1 (6 bases). V was pared by 3 bases and J by 7 bases, with 16 bases between. This CDR3 has 16 residues. Per germline, CDR1 KGHSH and CDR2 LQKENI. CDR3 sequence (DNA): TGTGCCAGCTCACCCAACCAAGGGGGGGAGAATTCACCCCTCCACTTT. Translated, it gives CASSPNQGGENSPLHF.

This clone was found a few times. This chain links TRBV9 with TRBJ2-3, with D tentatively TRBD2 (5 bases). The CDR3 spans 14 residues. V was clipped by 2 bases and J by 6 bases, with 13 bases between them. CDR1 is SGDLS, CDR2 YYNGEE, per germline. The CDR3 reads CASSVLTRLDTQYF. The CDR3 DNA sequence: TGTGCCAGCAGCGTTCTTACTAGGTTGGATACGCAGTATTTT.

The rearrangement links TRBV6-6 to TRBJ2-3; TRBD2 matches 9 bases. CDR3 length equals 15 residues. Germline CDR1 and CDR2: MNHNY and SVGAGI (reference sequence). With V trimmed by 2 bases and J by 5 bases, 5 bases remained unmatched. The CDR3 nucleotides read TGTGCCAGCAGTTACGGCGGGAGGGCCGGAGATACGCAGTATTTT. Translation gives CASSYGGRAGDTQYF.

This chain joins TRBV5-4 and TRBJ2-1, with D maybe TRBD2 (6 bases). Trimming removed 0 bases from V and 2 bases from J, with 9 bases in between. CDR1 is SGHNT and CDR2 is YYREEE in the germline V gene (reference sequence). The CDR3 sequence is 15 residues long. The CDR3 DNA reads TGTGCCAGCAGCTTGGCTCCGGGAGCCTACAATGAGCAGTTCTTC. Its protein is CASSLAPGAYNEQFF.

This clone was seen just once. J is TRBJ2-4 and V is TRBV6-6; no reliable D call. CDR1 and CDR2 (germline): MNHNY, SVGAGI (reference sequence). The CDR3 consists of 12 residues. The ends were cut back, 6 bases at V and 13 bases at J, with 16 bases in the middle. The CDR3 coding sequence is TGTGCCAGCAGCACCACCCTAGTACAACAGTACTTC. It is translated as CASSTTLVQQYF.

As concerns this clone: This CDR3 is also generated by other DNA sequences in the sample. This chain uses TRBV5-5 with TRBJ2-6; a possible D gene is TRBD1 (6 bases). The CDR3 sequence is 16 residues long. Germline CDR1 and CDR2: SGHKS and YYEKEE (reference sequence). V lost 0 bases, J lost 0 bases, and 7 bases lay in between. DNA of the CDR3: TGTGCCAGCAGCTTGGTAGGGGGCTCTGGGGCCAACGTCCTGACTTTC. Its translation: CASSLVGGSGANVLTF.

The rearrangement links TRBV10-3 to TRBJ1-2, with a possible D match to TRBD1 (6 bases). V was shortened by 2 bases and J by 10 bases, with 14 bases between the two germline ends. The CDR3 runs 13 residues. Germline CDR1 reads ENHRY; CDR2 reads SYGVKD. The CDR3 loop is CAISEGQQRLYTF. CDR3 bases: TGTGCCATCAGTGAGGGACAGCAACGCCTCTACACCTTC.

The chain employs TRBV15 and TRBJ2-7; 7 bases map to TRBD2. The DNA end is more similar to TRBJ2-5, so the J call may be wrong. The CDR3 is 16 residues long. Germline V gene lookup returns CDR1 LNHNV and CDR2 YYDKDF (reference sequence). Written as DNA, the CDR3 is TGTGCCACCAGCCCACTCGGGGGGAATGTCCAAGAGACCCAGTACTTC. Translated, it gives CATSPLGGNVQETQYF.

This clone was counted only a few times. The chain links TRBV7-9 to TRBJ1-3, with D possibly matching TRBD1 (6 bases). The CDR3 has 14 residues. Looked up from germline, CDR1 is SEHNR and CDR2 is FQNEAQ (reference sequence). Trimming left V 6 bases short and J 2 bases short, with 11 bases between. CDR3 in amino acids: CASRSTGTGNTIYF. The CDR3 DNA sequence: TGTGCCAGCAGGTCCACAGGGACTGGAAACACCATATATTTT.

The V call is TRBV4-3, the J call TRBJ2-3; the match to TRBD2 covers 9 bases. Germline V gene data show CDR1 as LGHNA and CDR2 as YSLEER. This CDR3 is built from 16 residues. Germline trimming cut 4 bases from V and 1 base from J; bases unmatched to any gene: 6. The CDR3 bases are TGCGCCAGCAGCCCGGTAGCGGGAGAGGGCACAGATACGCAGTATTTT. Translated, it gives CASSPVAGEGTDTQYF.

The chain couples TRBV6-5 to TRBJ1-1; 7 nucleotides match TRBD1. Trimming cost V 2 bases and J 2 bases; bases outside gene matches: 2. The length of the CDR3 is 14 residues. CDR1 and CDR2 (germline): MNHEY, SVGAGI. CDR3: CASSYRQGNTEAFF. CDR3 bases: TGTGCCAGCAGTTACCGACAGGGTAACACTGAAGCTTTCTTT.

The chain employs TRBV21-1 and TRBJ2-3; the table's D gene call, TRBD2, was not cross checked with the DNA. TRBV21-1 is termed a pseudogene. The CDR3 is 19 residues long. CDR3 bases: TGTGCCAGCAGCAAAGGCCCGTTCCCATTAGCGGGAGCGAGAGATACGCAGTATTTT. Its translation is CASSKGPFPLAGARDTQYF.

This clone was counted only a few times. CDR3 coding DNA: TGCGCCAGCACCTCCGGGGGACAGGGGATTAAGGATAGCAATCAGCCCCAGCATTTT. Protein: CASTSGGQGIKDSNQPQHF. The chain carries TRBV23-1 and TRBJ1-5, with 10 bases that match TRBD1. TRBV23-1 is placed among ORFs of uncertain function. CDR3 length: 19 amino acids. J gave up 0 bases and V 7 bases, and 15 bases lay outside the gene matches.

The genes are TRBV6-1 and TRBJ2-6; a weak D match, TRBD2 (6 bases). The germline V gene encodes CDR1 MNHNS and CDR2 SASEGT. The length of the CDR3 is 15 residues. V lost 4 bases, J lost 4 bases, and 11 bases lay in between. Here the CDR3 DNA reads TGTGCCAGCAGTGTGGGGGGTTCCGGGGCCAACGTCCTGACTTTC. It encodes CASSVGGSGANVLTF.